The 14 T cell receptor beta chains presented below share a single source sample, sequenced in a study of T-cell memory formation after mild COVID-19. TCRdb redid the calling of the 5' RACE reads with MiXCR, one entry per CDR3 protein. The table lists about 340,000 distinct CDR3 sequences, 15% to 20% of them singletons. Sequencing used PBMCs or a T cell subset sorted from them (not recorded which). The receptors derive from a man aged 18-30 years who had mild COVID-19 (a few samples of this study predate the infection). Cell type and time point are not known.

The rearrangement joins TRBV25-1 to TRBJ2-4, with 7 bases fitting TRBD1. V shed 6 bases, J shed 8 bases, and the junction held 10 bases outside the gene matches. The CDR3 has 14 residues. The V gene's germline CDR1 is MGHDK and CDR2 SYGVNS. The CDR3: CASSPTGDSDIQYF. The CDR3 region has the DNA TGTGCCAGCAGCCCCACAGGGGATTCGGACATTCAGTACTTC.

J is TRBJ2-1 and V is TRBV12-3 or TRBV12-4; 13 bases are shared with TRBD2. The ends lost 5 bases at V and 0 bases at J; junction bases unmatched: 4. The CDR3 consists of 17 residues. The CDR3 loop is CASSPLAGGLSYNEQFF. As DNA, the CDR3 is TGTGCCAGCAGTCCACTAGCGGGGGGGCTCTCCTACAATGAGCAGTTCTTC.

This clonotype was seen a few times. The chain recombines TRBV12-3 or TRBV12-4 with TRBJ1-5, with 11 bases fitting TRBD1. J gave up 2 bases and V 5 bases, and 5 bases lay outside the gene matches. The CDR3 has 16 amino acids. This chain's CDR3 is CASSRWTGGGNQPQHF. The CDR3 DNA sequence: TGTGCCAGCAGTCGGTGGACAGGGGGCGGCAATCAGCCCCAGCATTTT.

This clonotype was picked up one time. CDR3 sequence reads: CASSVVPHSGANSAGDTQYF. The CDR3 nucleotides read TGTGCCAGCAGCGTAGTCCCCCATAGCGGGGCCAATTCAGCGGGCGATACGCAGTATTTT. This chain joins TRBV9 and TRBJ2-3; 8 bases fit TRBD2. The CDR3 runs to 20 residues. Germline CDR1 SGDLS, CDR2 YYNGEE. With 0 bases clipped from V and 6 bases from J, the junction kept 21 bases outside the gene matches.

The rearrangement links TRBV7-7 to TRBJ2-1; 7 bases fit TRBD1. V gave up 1 base and J gave up 10 bases; unmatched junction bases: 7. Germline loops: CDR1 SSHAT, CDR2 FNYEAQ (reference sequence). The CDR3 is made up of 14 amino acids. The CDR3 is CASSLETGFSEQFF. The CDR3 DNA reads as TGTGCCAGCAGCTTAGAGACAGGGTTCAGCGAGCAGTTCTTC.

The chain links TRBV7-2 to TRBJ2-7, with D hard to call. The CDR3 runs 13 residues. Germline values: CDR1 SGHTA, CDR2 FQGNSA. Trimming removed 2 bases at V and 4 bases at J, with 9 bases between. The CDR3 region is CASSLNRGYEQYV. CDR3 DNA: TGTGCCAGCAGCTTAAACAGAGGATACGAGCAGTACGTC.

The rearrangement joins TRBV27 to TRBJ2-7, with a tentative D call TRBD1 (6 bases). Germline V lookup: CDR1 MNHEY, CDR2 SMNVEV (reference sequence). CDR3 length equals 13 residues. V lost 4 bases and J lost 2, with 9 bases in between. CDR3 protein: CASSYKGAYEQYF. The CDR3 DNA sequence: TGTGCCAGCAGTTACAAGGGGGCCTACGAGCAGTACTTC.

This clonotype turned up a few times. This rearrangement joins TRBV12-3 or TRBV12-4 to TRBJ1-5; D is unresolved. V gave up 5 bases and J gave up 3 bases, with 8 bases separating them. This CDR3 contains 13 residues. The CDR3 DNA reads TGTGCCAGCAGTACCGGGCCCAATCAGCCCCAGCATTTT. Amino acid sequence: CASSTGPNQPQHF.

V gene TRBV7-2 combines with J gene TRBJ1-5, with unresolved D. Trimming shortened V by 4 bases and J by 3 bases, and 7 bases separated the two germline ends. CDR1 SGHTA and CDR2 FQGNSA come from the germline V gene. The CDR3 loop spans 13 amino acids. In DNA, the CDR3 is TGTGCCAGCAGCTCGTTGATCAATCAGCCCCAGCATTTT. Translating it yields CASSSLINQPQHF.

In its sample, this clonotype was seen once. V and J are TRBV2 and TRBJ1-3; D remains ambiguous. The CDR3 spans 16 residues. CDR1 SNHLY and CDR2 FYNNEI come from the germline V gene. Trimming removed 2 bases at V and 8 bases at J, with 19 bases between. CDR3 DNA sequence: TGTGCCAGCAGTGAAAAGTCGGGCAGACCCGGAGACACCATATATTTT. Its protein is CASSEKSGRPGDTIYF.

The DNA for the CDR3 is TGCAGCGTTGGTGGGGGAGATGAGCAGTTCTTC. Encoded protein: CSVGGGDEQFF. The chain has TRBV29-1 and TRBJ2-1; D might be TRBD1 or TRBD2, each matching 5 bases. The V gene's germline CDR1 is SQVTM and CDR2 ANQGSEA. This CDR3 has 11 residues. Trimming took 4 bases from V and 8 from J, leaving 9 bases between them.

This clonotype was observed a handful of times. The chain joins TRBV24-1 to TRBJ2-5, with D unresolved. The germline V gene encodes CDR1 KGHDR and CDR2 SFDVKD. There are 13 residues in the CDR3. V shed 5 bases and J shed 2 bases, with 8 bases lying between them. The DNA of the CDR3 is TGTGCCACCAGTGGGAGACCTCAAGAGACCCAGTACTTC. Translated: CATSGRPQETQYF.

This clonotype was recorded at least ten times. This chain links TRBV10-3 with TRBJ2-7; TRBD1 matches at 8 bases. V shed 2 bases and J 3 bases; nucleotides not matched to a gene: 0. The germline gives CDR1 ENHRY, CDR2 SYGVKD. There are 13 residues in the CDR3. The CDR3 spells CAISEGQGYEQYV. DNA of the CDR3: TGTGCCATCAGTGAGGGACAGGGCTACGAGCAGTACGTC.

This clonotype has ten or more counts. This CDR3 reads CASSLLDLDRQEISYEQYV. CDR3 nucleotide sequence: TGCGCCAGCAGCCTTCTAGATCTTGACCGACAGGAAATTTCCTACGAGCAGTACGTC. The genes are TRBV5-1 and TRBJ2-7; TRBD1 might be the D (6 bases). Germline V gene data show CDR1 as SGHRS and CDR2 as YFSETQ. The ends were cut back, 4 bases at V and 1 base at J, with 27 bases in the middle. The CDR3 is 19 residues long.